This T cell receptor beta chain was sequenced for a study of blood T cell repertoires in COVID-19. Turning to the study itself: Sources were T cells, B-cell-depleted T cells, or PBMCs; the material itself was cDNA or gDNA.

Trimming cost V 5 bases and J 7 bases; bases outside gene matches: 14. CDR3 length equals 15 residues. Germline V gives CDR1 SGHNT, CDR2 YENEEA. As originally analysed: Using reference gene primer amplification, nucleated cell counts were estimated. Repertoires were generated with immunoSEQ multiplex PCR, while TCRdb's copy carries only in-frame clones and drops some. That table gives V, J and clone size, and the DNA gave D and trimming. Found here are 300,000 to 350,000 clones, around nine tenths of them singletons; the top ten hold around 5%. Adults between roughly 18 and 100 years of age took part from some 25 US areas. Symptom resolution, clearance, or two negative PCRs marked donors in Cohort 3 as recovered.

The clonotype comes from a man under 40 who had recovered from COVID-19. The sequencing input was PBMCs or T cells enriched from blood (not recorded which). The chain couples TRBV11-3 to TRBJ2-7; 7 nucleotides align to TRBD1. CDR3 nucleotide sequence: TGTGCCAGCAGCCTGAGCCTAGGGGGCCGGGGAGAGCAGTACTTC. Protein: CASSLSLGGRGEQYF.